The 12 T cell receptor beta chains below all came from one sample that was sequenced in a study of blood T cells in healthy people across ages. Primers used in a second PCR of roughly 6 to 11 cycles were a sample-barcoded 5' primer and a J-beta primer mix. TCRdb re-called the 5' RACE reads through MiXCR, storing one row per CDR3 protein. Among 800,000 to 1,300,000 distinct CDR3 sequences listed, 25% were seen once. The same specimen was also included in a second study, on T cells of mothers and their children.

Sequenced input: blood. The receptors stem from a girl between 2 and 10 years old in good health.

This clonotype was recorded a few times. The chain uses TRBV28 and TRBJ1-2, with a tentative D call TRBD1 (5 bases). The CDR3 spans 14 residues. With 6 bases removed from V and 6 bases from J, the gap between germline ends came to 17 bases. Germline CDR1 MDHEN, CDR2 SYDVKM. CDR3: CASRRQGGQNGYTF. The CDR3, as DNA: TGTGCCAGCAGGCGGCAGGGAGGTCAGAATGGCTACACCTTC.

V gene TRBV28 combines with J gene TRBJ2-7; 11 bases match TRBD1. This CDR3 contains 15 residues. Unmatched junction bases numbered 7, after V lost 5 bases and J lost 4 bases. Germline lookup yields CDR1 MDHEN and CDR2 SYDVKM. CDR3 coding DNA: TGTGCCAGCAGTCCGGACAGGGGGCTGTTTTACGAGCAGTACTTC. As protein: CASSPDRGLFYEQYF.

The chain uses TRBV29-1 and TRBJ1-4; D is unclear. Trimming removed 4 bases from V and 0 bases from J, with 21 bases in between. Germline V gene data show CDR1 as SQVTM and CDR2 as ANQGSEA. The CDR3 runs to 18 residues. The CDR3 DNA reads TGCAGCGTTGGATCTTCTGCAACCCAAACTGCAACTAATGAAAAACTGTTTTTT. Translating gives CSVGSSATQTATNEKLFF.

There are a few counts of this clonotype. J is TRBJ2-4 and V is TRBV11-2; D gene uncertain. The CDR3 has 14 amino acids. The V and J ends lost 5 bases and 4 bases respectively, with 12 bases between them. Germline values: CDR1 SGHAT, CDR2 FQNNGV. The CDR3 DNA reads TGTGCCAGCAGCCCCCTGTCGCGAAAAAACATTCAGTACTTC. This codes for CASSPLSRKNIQYF.

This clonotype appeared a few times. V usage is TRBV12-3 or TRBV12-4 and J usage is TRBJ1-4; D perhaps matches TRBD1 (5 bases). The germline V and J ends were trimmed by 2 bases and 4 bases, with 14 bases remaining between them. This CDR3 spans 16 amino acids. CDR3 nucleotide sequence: TGTGCCAGCAGTTTAATCAGAGGAAGGGGTAATGAAAAACTGTTTTTT. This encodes CASSLIRGRGNEKLFF.

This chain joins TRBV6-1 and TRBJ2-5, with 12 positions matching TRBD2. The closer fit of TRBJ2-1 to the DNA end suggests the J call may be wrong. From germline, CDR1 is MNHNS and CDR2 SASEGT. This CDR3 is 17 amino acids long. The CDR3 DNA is TGTGCCAGCAGCTCCGATTCTAGCGGGAGGGCCAGGAATGAGCAGTTCTTC. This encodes CASSSDSSGRARNEQFF.

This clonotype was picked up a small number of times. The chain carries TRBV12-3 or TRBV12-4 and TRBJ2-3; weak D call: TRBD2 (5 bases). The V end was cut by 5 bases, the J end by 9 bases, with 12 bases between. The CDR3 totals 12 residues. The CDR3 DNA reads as TGTGCCAGCAGTGTCACTAGTTCGACGCAGTATTTT. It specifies CASSVTSSTQYF.

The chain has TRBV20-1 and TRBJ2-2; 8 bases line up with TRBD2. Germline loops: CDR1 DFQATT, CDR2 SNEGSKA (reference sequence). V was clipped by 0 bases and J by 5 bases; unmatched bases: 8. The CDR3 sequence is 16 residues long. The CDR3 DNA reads TGCAGTGCTAGAGAATCCACTAGCGGATTAACCGGGGAGCTGTTTTTT. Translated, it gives CSARESTSGLTGELFF.

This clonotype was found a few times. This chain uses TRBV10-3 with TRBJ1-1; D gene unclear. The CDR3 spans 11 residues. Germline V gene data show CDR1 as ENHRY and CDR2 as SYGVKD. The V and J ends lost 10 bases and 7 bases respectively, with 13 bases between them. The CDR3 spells CATQQRDEAFF. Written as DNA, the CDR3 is TGTGCCACGCAGCAGAGGGATGAAGCTTTCTTT.

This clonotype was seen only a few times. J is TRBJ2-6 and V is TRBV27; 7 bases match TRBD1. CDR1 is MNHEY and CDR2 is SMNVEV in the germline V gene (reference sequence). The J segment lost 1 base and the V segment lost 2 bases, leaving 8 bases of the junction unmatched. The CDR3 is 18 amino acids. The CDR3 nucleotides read TGTGCCAGCAGTTTAAGGGGGCGGCAAATATCTGGGGCCAACGTCCTGACTTTC. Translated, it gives CASSLRGRQISGANVLTF.

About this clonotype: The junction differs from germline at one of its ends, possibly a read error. CDR3 amino acids: CASSLEGLVEFF. The CDR3 DNA sequence: TGTGCCAGCAGCTTAGAGGGGCTAGTTGAGTTCTTC. The chain is built from TRBV7-9 and TRBJ2-5, with D perhaps matching TRBD1 (5 bases). The CDR3 sequence is 12 residues long. Germline V CDR1 and CDR2: SEHNR, FQNEAQ (reference sequence).

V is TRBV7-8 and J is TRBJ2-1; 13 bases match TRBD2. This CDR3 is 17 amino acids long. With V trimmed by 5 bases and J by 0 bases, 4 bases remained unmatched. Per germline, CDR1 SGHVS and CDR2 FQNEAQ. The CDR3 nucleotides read TGTGCCAGCAGCGGGGGGACTAGCGGGGACTCCTACAATGAGCAGTTCTTC. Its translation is CASSGGTSGDSYNEQFF.